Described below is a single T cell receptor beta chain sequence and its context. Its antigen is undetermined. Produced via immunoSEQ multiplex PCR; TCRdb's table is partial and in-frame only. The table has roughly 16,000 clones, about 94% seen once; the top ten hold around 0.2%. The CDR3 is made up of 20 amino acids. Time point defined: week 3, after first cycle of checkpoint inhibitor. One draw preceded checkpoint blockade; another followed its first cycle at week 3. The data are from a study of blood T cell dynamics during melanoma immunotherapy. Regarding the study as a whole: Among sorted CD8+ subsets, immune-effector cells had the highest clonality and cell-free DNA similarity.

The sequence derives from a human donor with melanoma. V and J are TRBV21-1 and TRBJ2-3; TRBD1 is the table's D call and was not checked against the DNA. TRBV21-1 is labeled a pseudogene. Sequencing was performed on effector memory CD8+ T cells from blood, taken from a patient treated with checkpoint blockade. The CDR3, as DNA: TGTGCCAGCAGCTTCTCCCAAACCTCAGGACAGGGCTTCGGCACAGATACGCAGTATTTT. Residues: CASSFSQTSGQGFGTDTQYF.